Below are 18 T cell receptor beta chains sequenced from a single sample in a study of blood T cells in healthy people across ages. The use of a sample-barcoded 5' primer and a J-beta primer mix characterized a second PCR of roughly 6 to 11 cycles. TCRdb reprocessed the 5' RACE reads via MiXCR and lists one record per CDR3 protein. The sample holds under 850,000 distinct CDR3 sequences; under 40% are singletons and the top ten take 10% to 15%. Sequencing input: blood. Receptor source: a man aged 18 to 30 in good health.

This rearrangement joins TRBV5-1 to TRBJ2-3; D gene unclear. The CDR3 extends over 12 amino acids. Germline V gene lookup returns CDR1 SGHRS and CDR2 YFSETQ. Trimming removed 1 base at V and 5 bases at J, with 5 bases between. The CDR3 protein is CASSLRLDTQYF. CDR3 in DNA: TGCGCCAGCAGCTTGCGGCTAGATACGCAGTATTTT.

The chain recombines TRBV12-3 or TRBV12-4 with TRBJ2-7; D could derive from TRBD1 or TRBD2 (7 bases each). This CDR3 has 13 residues. The V and J ends lost 5 bases and 7 bases respectively, with 15 bases between them. This CDR3 is CASSVGTAGEQYF. The CDR3 DNA sequence: TGTGCCAGCAGTGTAGGGACAGCGGGGGAGCAGTACTTC.

A word on this clonotype: This may be a read error, as it is one base from a much larger clone. This chain connects TRBV29-1 to TRBJ2-5, with D unclear. Between the trimmed V and J ends, which lost 3 bases and 11 bases, there was a span of 22 bases. The germline CDR1 and CDR2 sequences are SQVTM and ANQGSEA. The CDR3 covers 14 residues. The CDR3 loop reads CSVDGPGVFNEQYF. CDR3 coding DNA: TGCAGCGTTGACGGCCCTGGGGTTTTCAATGAGCAGTACTTC.

As concerns this clonotype: This may be a read error: a much more frequent sequence differs by one nucleotide. The rearrangement links TRBV7-6 to TRBJ2-7; 9 bases are shared with TRBD2. This CDR3 is built from 15 residues. Germline values: CDR1 SGHVS, CDR2 FNYEAQ. The CDR3 is CTSSLEAGGSYEQYF. CDR3 sequence (DNA): TGTACCAGCAGCTTAGAAGCGGGGGGATCCTACGAGCAGTACTTC.

This clonotype was seen only a few times. The CDR3 DNA reads TGTGCCAGCAGCCCAGGGAGGGTTCGGGCGAGCAATCAGCCCCAGCATTTT. Translation: CASSPGRVRASNQPQHF. The J gene is TRBJ1-5, the V gene TRBV7-8, with D possibly being TRBD1 (5 bases). V lost 5 bases, J lost 1 base, and 18 bases lay in between. This CDR3 is 17 amino acids long. CDR1 is SGHVS, CDR2 FQNEAQ, per germline.

This clonotype turned up a few times. V is TRBV6-5 and J is TRBJ1-2; a possible D gene is TRBD1 (5 bases). Germline CDR1 and CDR2: MNHEY and SVGAGI. The V end lost 4 bases, the J end lost 3 bases, and 12 bases lay between the germline ends. CDR3 length equals 14 residues. Here the CDR3 DNA reads TGTGCCAGCAGTTCCGTCTGGGGGGACTATGGCTACACCTTC. Translated: CASSSVWGDYGYTF.

Here the CDR3 DNA reads TGTGCCAGCAGCGCACCAGGGGTGTCCGGGGAGCTGTTTTTT. It yields the protein CASSAPGVSGELFF. This chain joins TRBV7-2 and TRBJ2-2, with D possibly TRBD1 on 6 matching bases. Germline assignment: CDR1 SGHTA and CDR2 FQGNSA. The CDR3 covers 14 residues. V was pared by 5 bases and J by 6 bases, with 13 bases between.

In this sample, this clonotype turned up a few times. The chain recombines TRBV20-1 with TRBJ1-5, with D unresolved. V lost 0 bases, J lost 0 bases, and 12 bases lay in between. There are 16 residues in the CDR3. Germline V lookup: CDR1 DFQATT, CDR2 SNEGSKA (reference sequence). CDR3 sequence reads: CSARDLRALSNQPQHF. CDR3 nucleotides: TGCAGTGCTAGAGATCTCCGAGCCCTTAGCAATCAGCCCCAGCATTTT.

The J gene is TRBJ2-1, the V gene TRBV10-3; 9 bases align to TRBD1. Germline loops: CDR1 ENHRY, CDR2 SYGVKD. V dropped 0 bases and J dropped 6; count of bases not matched to a gene: 9. This CDR3 spans 17 amino acids. CDR3 sequence: CAISESGLRDRVNEQFF. DNA of the CDR3: TGTGCCATCAGTGAGTCGGGCCTCCGGGACAGGGTCAATGAGCAGTTCTTC.

This clonotype was picked up a small number of times. V usage is TRBV29-1 and J usage is TRBJ1-2; possibly TRBD1 for D (5 bases). Germline V lookup: CDR1 SQVTM, CDR2 ANQGSEA. This CDR3 contains 16 residues. Trimming took 4 bases from V and 0 from J, leaving 18 bases between them. The DNA of the CDR3 is TGCAGCGTTGTAGGGACGTTTAGGGTTACTAACTATGGCTACACCTTC. It yields the protein CSVVGTFRVTNYGYTF.

This clonotype was picked up many times. This rearrangement joins TRBV7-3 to TRBJ2-3; possibly TRBD1 for D (6 bases). The CDR3 runs 15 residues. From germline, CDR1 is SGHTA and CDR2 FQGTGA. The germline V and J ends were trimmed by 4 bases and 0 bases, with 11 bases remaining between them. The CDR3 sequence is CASSSDRTSTDTQYF. CDR3 DNA: TGTGCCAGCAGCTCGGACAGAACTAGCACAGATACGCAGTATTTT.

This clonotype was seen a handful of times. The chain has TRBV12-3 or TRBV12-4 and TRBJ1-6, with D tentatively TRBD1 (6 bases). V was clipped by 2 bases and J by 9 bases, with 14 bases between them. This CDR3 comprises 15 residues. CDR3 DNA: TGTGCCAGCAGTTTACGGGGGGCGCCCAGTTCACCCCTCCACTTT. Amino acids: CASSLRGAPSSPLHF.

The rearrangement uses TRBV2 and TRBJ1-1, with D uncertain. Deletions cut 5 bases from V and 1 base from J, with 11 bases between. Germline CDR1 SNHLY, CDR2 FYNNEI. The CDR3 runs 14 residues. CDR3 in DNA: TGTGCCAGCAGTAAAAAAAGGGAGAACACTGAAGCTTTCTTT. Translation: CASSKKRENTEAFF.

Turning to this clonotype: A read error may be the cause here, since a much bigger clone is one base away. The chain links TRBV4-1 to TRBJ2-5; perhaps TRBD1 as D (6 bases). The CDR3 is 14 amino acids. Trimming left V 4 bases short and J 5 bases short, with 14 bases between. Germline V gene data show CDR1 as MGHRA and CDR2 as YSYEKL. This chain's CDR3 is CASSLEGVVETQYF. CDR3 nucleotide sequence: TGCGCCAGCAGCCTAGAGGGGGTAGTGGAGACCCAGTACTTC.

The rearrangement links TRBV28 to TRBJ2-1; maybe TRBD1 (6 bases). V lost 5 bases to trimming and J lost 7 bases, with 24 bases between them. The germline V gene has CDR1 MDHEN and CDR2 SYDVKM. This CDR3 has 17 residues. This CDR3 reads CASSRRFGTLTGNEQFF. The CDR3, as DNA: TGTGCCAGCAGTAGGCGATTCGGGACACTAACGGGGAATGAGCAGTTCTTC.

This rearrangement joins TRBV6-1 to TRBJ2-1; possibly TRBD2 for D (5 bases). CDR1 and CDR2 (germline): MNHNS, SASEGT. The CDR3 consists of 15 residues. Trimming took off 7 bases at V and 0 bases at J, with 13 bases between the two ends. The CDR3 DNA reads TGTGCCAGCACCTTGAGGGATTCCTCCTACAATGAGCAGTTCTTC. It is translated as CASTLRDSSYNEQFF.

The chain recombines TRBV12-3 or TRBV12-4 with TRBJ2-1; D may be TRBD1 (6 bases). This CDR3 spans 14 amino acids. V was cut by 5 bases and J by 6 bases, with 14 bases left in between. The CDR3 DNA reads TGTGCCAGCAGTCCGAGAGACAGGTGCAATGAGCAGTTCTTC. This encodes CASSPRDRCNEQFF.

The chain joins TRBV20-1 to TRBJ2-1, with TRBD2 identical over 7 bases. The V gene end was trimmed by 6 bases and the J gene end by 6 bases; junction bases not matched to a gene: 2. The germline V gene has CDR1 DFQATT and CDR2 SNEGSKA (reference sequence). This CDR3 has 11 residues. The CDR3 protein is CSASSGNEQFF. DNA of the CDR3: TGCAGTGCGTCTAGCGGCAATGAGCAGTTCTTC.